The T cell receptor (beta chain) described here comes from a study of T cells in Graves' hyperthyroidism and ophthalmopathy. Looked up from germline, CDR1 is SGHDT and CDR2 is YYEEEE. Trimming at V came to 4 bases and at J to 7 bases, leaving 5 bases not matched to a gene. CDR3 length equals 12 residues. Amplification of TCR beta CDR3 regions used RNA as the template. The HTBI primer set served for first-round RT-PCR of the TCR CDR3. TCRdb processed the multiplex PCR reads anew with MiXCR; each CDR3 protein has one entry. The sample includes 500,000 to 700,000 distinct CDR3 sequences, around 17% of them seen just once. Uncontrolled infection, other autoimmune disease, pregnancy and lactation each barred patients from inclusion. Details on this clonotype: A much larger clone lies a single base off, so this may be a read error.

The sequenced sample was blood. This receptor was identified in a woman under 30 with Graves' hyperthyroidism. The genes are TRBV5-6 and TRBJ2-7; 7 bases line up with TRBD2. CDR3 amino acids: CASSLLRGEQYF. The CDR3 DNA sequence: TGTGCCAGCAGCCTCTTGCGGGGGGAGCAGTACTTC.